The 9 T cell receptor beta chains listed next were all sequenced from one sample in a study of T cells in Graves' hyperthyroidism and ophthalmopathy. The CDR3 regions of TCR beta were amplified from RNA transcripts. The HTBI primer set served for first-round RT-PCR of the TCR CDR3. Each CDR3 protein gets one entry after TCRdb re-called the multiplex PCR reads with MiXCR. The sample lists approximately 400,000 distinct CDR3 sequences, 13% occurring once. The sample taken for sequencing was blood. The receptors come from a man aged 25-40 years with Graves' hyperthyroidism that later progressed to Graves' ophthalmopathy.

In its sample, this clonotype was seen many times. V is TRBV9 and J is TRBJ2-2, with D possibly being TRBD1 or TRBD2 (5 bases each). Germline CDR1 and CDR2: SGDLS and YYNGEE. CDR3 length: 15 amino acids. The V and J ends lost 3 bases and 4 bases respectively, with 13 bases between them. The DNA for the CDR3 is TGTGCCAGCAGCGCCGAGGGACGGAGCACCGGGGAGCTGTTTTTT. Amino acids: CASSAEGRSTGELFF.

This clonotype came up many times. This chain connects TRBV2 to TRBJ2-1; D tentatively reads TRBD1 or TRBD2 (5 bases each). Germline CDR1 and CDR2: SNHLY and FYNNEI. The CDR3 has 14 residues. V lost 5 bases, J lost 6 bases, and 14 bases lay in between. CDR3 DNA sequence: TGTGCCAGCAGTCCGGGACGGGGCATCAATGAGCAGTTCTTC. Amino acids: CASSPGRGINEQFF.

In its sample, this clonotype was seen a few times. The chain combines TRBV4-2 with TRBJ1-2; possibly TRBD1 for D (5 bases). Trimming removed 0 bases at V and 8 bases at J, with 16 bases between. The CDR3 contains 15 residues. Looked up from germline, CDR1 is LGHNA and CDR2 is YNFKEQ. The CDR3 coding sequence is TGTGCCAGCAGCCAAGAAGGGACTCCGGTATGGGGCTACACCTTC. Amino acids: CASSQEGTPVWGYTF.

This clonotype was recorded many times. This sequence joins TRBV7-2 and TRBJ2-3; 7 nucleotides match TRBD2. After removal of 5 bases from V and 4 bases from J, the junction contained 6 bases not matched to a gene. The CDR3 runs 14 residues. The germline CDR1 and CDR2 sequences are SGHTA and FQGNSA. The CDR3, as DNA: TGTGCCAGCAGCGAAAGACTAGCATCAGATACGCAGTATTTT. Amino acids: CASSERLASDTQYF.

At least ten counts were recorded for this clonotype. The chain combines TRBV2 with TRBJ2-5; 8 bases fit TRBD2. From germline, CDR1 is SNHLY and CDR2 FYNNEI. V lost 6 bases, J lost 0 bases, and 3 bases stayed unmatched. The CDR3 totals 14 residues. CDR3 in amino acids: CASRDSGDQETQYF. Written as DNA, the CDR3 is TGTGCCAGCAGAGATAGCGGGGACCAAGAGACCCAGTACTTC.

This clonotype was observed a few times. CDR3 nucleotides: TGCAGTGCTAGAGATTTTCGGGTGAGCACAGATACGCAGTATTTT. Encoded protein: CSARDFRVSTDTQYF. The chain employs TRBV20-1 and TRBJ2-3; D uncertain. This CDR3 has 15 residues. Trimming left V 0 bases short and J 0 bases short, with 10 bases between. CDR1 DFQATT and CDR2 SNEGSKA come from the germline V gene (reference sequence).

In the case of this clonotype: A much larger clone sits a single nucleotide away, making a read error possible. This chain joins TRBV12-3 or TRBV12-4 and TRBJ2-3; 9 bases align to TRBD1. The CDR3 has 14 residues. CDR3 region: CASSQGQGPDAQYF. The CDR3 nucleotides read TGTGCCAGCAGTCAGGGACAGGGACCAGATGCGCAGTATTTT.

V usage is TRBV4-1 and J usage is TRBJ1-1, with 11 bases fitting TRBD1. The CDR3 sequence is 14 residues long. V shed 6 bases, J shed 5 bases, and the junction held 5 bases outside the gene matches. Germline-derived CDR1 and CDR2 are MGHRA and YSYEKL. CDR3 in amino acids: CASSRTGGATEAFF. For the CDR3, the DNA is TGCGCCAGCAGTCGGACAGGGGGCGCAACTGAAGCTTTCTTT.

This clonotype was counted ten times or more. The rearrangement links TRBV28 to TRBJ2-3; TRBD2 matches at 10 bases. This CDR3 comprises 16 residues. Germline V gene lookup returns CDR1 MDHEN and CDR2 SYDVKM. V was pared by 3 bases and J by 1 base, with 4 bases of the junction left unmatched. The CDR3 sequence is CASSLETSGRTDTQYF. CDR3 nucleotide sequence: TGTGCCAGCAGTTTGGAGACTAGCGGGCGCACAGATACGCAGTATTTT.